The entry below gives a single TCR beta chain sequence along with its context. The CDR3 has 15 residues. Trimming cost V 4 bases and J 6 bases, with 18 bases left between them. In germline, CDR1 is SQVTM, CDR2 ANQGSEA. Reverse transcription of about 0.5 to 1 ug RNA was carried out with random hexamers. One entry per CDR3 protein, called by TCRdb with MiXCR from the immunoSEQ multiplex PCR reads. The sample lists 170,000 or so distinct CDR3 sequences; 85% to 95% were seen once. This entry is derived from a study of CD8 T cells in Susac syndrome. Material: CD8+ T cells from PBMCs. The V call is TRBV29-1, the J call TRBJ2-2; TRBD1 is a possible D gene (6 bases). The TCR originated in a human donor with multiple sclerosis. Here the CDR3 DNA reads TGCAGCGTTGTTGAGTCCGGGACAAACGCCGGGGAGCTGTTTTTT. Amino acid sequence: CSVVESGTNAGELFF.